The T cell receptor beta chain under discussion was sequenced for a study of T cells in Graves' hyperthyroidism and ophthalmopathy. Study as a whole: Once the initial diagnosis was made, peripheral blood was obtained before any treatment.

RNA transcripts provided the source from which TCR beta CDR3 regions were amplified. When the TCR CDR3 underwent first-round RT-PCR, the HTBI primer set was used. TCRdb itself ran the multiplex PCR reads through MiXCR, one entry per CDR3 protein. The sample contains around 690,000 distinct CDR3 sequences, 17% of which appear only once. The CDR3 totals 15 residues. Trimming stripped 0 bases from V and 8 bases from J, with 18 bases between. Germline CDR1 reads SGHRS; CDR2 reads YFSETQ. The rearrangement links TRBV5-1 to TRBJ2-7, with a tentative D call TRBD1 (5 bases). Material: blood. The sequence came from a man in his fifties with Graves' hyperthyroidism. In nucleotides, the CDR3 is TGCGCCAGCAGCTTGGCCAGAAGGGGCATAAACCAGCAGTACTTC. It translates to CASSLARRGINQQYF.